Presented here are 25 T cell receptor beta chains from one specimen sequenced in a study of T-cell memory formation after mild COVID-19. TCRdb analysed the 5' RACE reads with MiXCR anew, one entry per CDR3 protein. Among under 300,000 distinct CDR3 sequences listed, roughly 15% were seen once. Sequencing was performed on PBMCs or a T cell subset sorted from them (not recorded which). These receptors were obtained from a young man who had mild COVID-19 (a few samples of this study predate the infection). Cell type and time point are not known.

There are many counts of this clonotype. Here the CDR3 DNA reads TGCGCCAGCAGCTTGGACGCCCCTTCGACCTACGAGCAGTACTTC. Protein: CASSLDAPSTYEQYF. The V call is TRBV5-1, the J call TRBJ2-7; D gene ambiguous. V was pared by 0 bases and J by 2 bases, with 12 bases between. This CDR3 is built from 15 residues. CDR1 is SGHRS, CDR2 YFSETQ, per germline.

The chain uses TRBV10-3 and TRBJ2-7, with D perhaps TRBD1 (5 bases). CDR1 is ENHRY and CDR2 is SYGVKD in the germline V gene. Trimming removed 0 bases at V and 1 base at J, with 16 bases between. This CDR3 contains 17 residues. CDR3 sequence reads: CAISESTGQAPSYEQYV. In nucleotides, the CDR3 is TGTGCCATCAGTGAGTCGACCGGACAAGCACCATCCTACGAGCAGTACGTC.

The V gene is TRBV6-2 or TRBV6-3, the J gene TRBJ1-1; perhaps TRBD1 as D (6 bases). Germline assignment: CDR1 MNHEY and CDR2 SVGEGT. Trimming left V 6 bases short and J 6 bases short, with 11 bases between. CDR3 length equals 12 residues. Here the CDR3 DNA reads TGTGCCAGCAGCCACAGGGTTCCTGAAGCTTTCTTT. This sequence encodes CASSHRVPEAFF.

This clonotype was counted a few times. The genes are TRBV5-1 and TRBJ2-7, with TRBD1 matching 10 bases. Germline values: CDR1 SGHRS, CDR2 YFSETQ. CDR3 length: 14 residues. The V and J ends lost 4 bases and 3 bases, in that order; junction bases with no gene match: 4. CDR3 in amino acids: CASSPGTGDYEQYV. DNA for the CDR3: TGCGCCAGCAGCCCGGGGACAGGGGACTACGAGCAGTACGTC.

This clonotype was recorded many times. The rearrangement joins TRBV5-1 to TRBJ2-1, with D possibly called TRBD1 or TRBD2 (5 bases each). The germline gives CDR1 SGHRS, CDR2 YFSETQ. The CDR3 covers 13 residues. The V end lost 4 bases, the J end lost 6 bases, and 11 bases lay between the germline ends. Written as DNA, the CDR3 is TGCGCCAGCAGCGACGGGACGTCCAATGAGCAGTTCTTC. Its protein is CASSDGTSNEQFF.

This clonotype has only a few counts. The chain couples TRBV20-1 to TRBJ2-3; D gene ambiguous. V was cut by 2 bases and J by 2 bases, with 5 bases left in between. CDR1 is DFQATT, CDR2 SNEGSKA, per germline (reference sequence). This CDR3 is built from 12 residues. This chain's CDR3 is CSARLDTDTQYF. Here the CDR3 DNA reads TGCAGTGCTAGACTTGACACAGATACGCAGTATTTT.

This clonotype was counted between two and nine times. V usage is TRBV20-1 and J usage is TRBJ1-1; perhaps TRBD1 as D (6 bases). Germline values: CDR1 DFQATT, CDR2 SNEGSKA (reference sequence). The CDR3 runs 15 residues. The V gene lost 0 bases and the J gene lost 5 bases, with 16 bases spanning the gap. The CDR3 sequence: CSARDGQRGVTEAFF. The CDR3, as DNA: TGCAGTGCTAGAGACGGACAGCGAGGTGTGACTGAAGCTTTCTTT.

This clonotype has only one observation. V gene TRBV3-1 combines with J gene TRBJ2-2; D may be TRBD1 or TRBD2 (5 bases each). Deletions cut 0 bases from V and 9 bases from J, with 11 bases between. The CDR3 totals 14 residues. Germline-derived CDR1 and CDR2 are LGHDT and YNNKEL (reference sequence). As DNA, the CDR3 is TGTGCCAGCAGCCAAGATCTTGGGGGTAGGGAGCTGTTTTTT. Residues: CASSQDLGGRELFF. Combining the CDR3 with reference TRBV3-1 and TRBJ2-2 gives the whole variable domain DTAVSQTPKYLVTQMGNDKSIKCEQNLGHDTMYWYKQDSKKFLKIMFSYNNKELIINETVPNRFSPKSPDKAHLNLHINSLELGDSAVYFCASSQDLGGRELFFGEGSRLTVL.

V gene TRBV4-3 combines with J gene TRBJ1-5; D not certain. The CDR3 consists of 14 residues. V was shortened by 4 bases and J by 4 bases, with 11 bases between the two germline ends. Germline V gives CDR1 LGHNA, CDR2 YSLEER. The CDR3 reads CASSPSQRNQPQHF. As DNA, the CDR3 is TGCGCCAGCAGCCCCAGCCAGCGGAATCAGCCCCAGCATTTT.

This chain links TRBV20-1 with TRBJ1-1; perhaps TRBD1 as D (6 bases). V lost 2 bases, J lost 1 base, and 8 bases lay in between. CDR3 size: 13 residues. Germline V gives CDR1 DFQATT, CDR2 SNEGSKA (reference sequence). CDR3 coding DNA: TGCAGTGCTAGACAACAGGGGAACACTGAAGCTTTCTTT. Residues: CSARQQGNTEAFF.

This clonotype was counted a few times. The rearrangement links TRBV9 to TRBJ2-3; possibly TRBD1 or TRBD2 for D (6 bases each). The germline V gene has CDR1 SGDLS and CDR2 YYNGEE. The ends were cut back, 0 bases at V and 5 bases at J, with 13 bases in the middle. This CDR3 is built from 15 residues. For the CDR3, the DNA is TGTGCCAGCAGCGTAGAAGGGGGGCGAGGAGATACGCAGTATTTT. This translates into CASSVEGGRGDTQYF.

The sample holds a few counts of this clonotype. V usage is TRBV5-1 and J usage is TRBJ2-5, with D maybe TRBD2 (5 bases). This CDR3 is built from 15 residues. The germline V gene has CDR1 SGHRS and CDR2 YFSETQ. Trimming pared 6 bases from V and 1 base from J, leaving 16 bases between. As DNA, the CDR3 is TGCGCCAGCACCTATTCGGGGTCGGGCCAAGAGACCCAGTACTTC. Its protein product is CASTYSGSGQETQYF.

This clonotype occurred a few times. V gene TRBV7-2 combines with J gene TRBJ1-2, with 7 bases matching TRBD1. Germline CDR1 reads SGHTA; CDR2 reads FQGNSA. CDR3 length: 14 residues. The V gene end was trimmed by 5 bases and the J gene end by 6 bases; junction bases not matched to a gene: 9. The CDR3 here is CASSHDRADNGYTF. The CDR3 DNA reads as TGTGCCAGCAGCCACGACAGGGCGGATAATGGCTACACCTTC.

This clonotype was counted at least ten times. The chain combines TRBV28 with TRBJ2-6; maybe TRBD1 (5 bases). With 3 bases removed from V and 0 bases from J, the gap between germline ends came to 12 bases. This CDR3 has 17 residues. From germline, CDR1 is MDHEN and CDR2 SYDVKM. CDR3 region: CASSFLGPSSGANVLTF. CDR3 nucleotides: TGTGCCAGCAGTTTCCTGGGGCCAAGCTCTGGGGCCAACGTCCTGACTTTC. Full variable domain (rest looked up from reference TRBV28 and TRBJ2-6): DVKVTQSSRYLVKRTGEKVFLECVQDMDHENMFWYRQDPGLGLRLIYFSYDVKMKEKGDIPEGYSVSREKKERFSLILESASTNQTSMYLCASSFLGPSSGANVLTFGAGSRLTVL.

This clonotype came up a few times. This rearrangement joins TRBV20-1 to TRBJ1-2; D unresolved. The CDR3 is 11 residues long. Per the germline V gene, CDR1 is DFQATT and CDR2 is SNEGSKA (reference sequence). Deletions cut 1 base from V and 4 bases from J, with 4 bases between. CDR3 loop: CSARGSYGYTF. For the CDR3, the DNA is TGCAGTGCTAGAGGTAGCTATGGCTACACCTTC.

This clonotype has just a few counts. The V call is TRBV18, the J call TRBJ1-2; possible D gene TRBD1, 5 bases. CDR1 and CDR2 (germline): KGHSH, LQKENI. There are 17 residues in the CDR3. Trimming took 3 bases from V and 4 from J, leaving 21 bases between them. The CDR3 region is CASSPGTQPRVLYGYTF. CDR3 bases: TGTGCCAGCTCACCGGGAACCCAGCCCAGGGTCCTCTATGGCTACACCTTC.

This clonotype has at least ten counts. The CDR3 nucleotides read TGTGCCACCAGTGACGCTTCACAGGGTAAAGAGACCCAGTACTTC. Its translation: CATSDASQGKETQYF. The rearrangement joins TRBV24-1 to TRBJ2-5; D perhaps matches TRBD1 (6 bases). Germline V gene sequence: CDR1 KGHDR, CDR2 SFDVKD. V shed 4 bases and J shed 3 bases, with 14 bases lying between them. The CDR3 totals 15 residues.

This chain uses TRBV12-3 or TRBV12-4 with TRBJ2-5; TRBD1 might be the D (5 bases). The V end lost 7 bases, the J end lost 5 bases, and 14 bases lay between the germline ends. CDR3 length equals 13 residues. The CDR3, as DNA: TGTGCCAGCAAACCCCAGGGATGGGAGACCCAGTACTTC. Its protein product is CASKPQGWETQYF.

This clonotype was observed at least ten times. Here the CDR3 reads CATSGQGWEKLFF. As DNA, the CDR3 is TGTGCCACCAGCGGACAGGGTTGGGAAAAACTGTTTTTT. This chain links TRBV15 with TRBJ1-4; 8 bases agree with TRBD1. The CDR3 is 13 residues long. The J segment lost 8 bases and the V segment lost 5 bases, leaving 4 bases of the junction unmatched. Germline CDR1 is LNHNV and CDR2 is YYDKDF (reference sequence).

This clonotype was seen more than once but under ten times. V is TRBV24-1 and J is TRBJ2-2; D not certain. Germline lookup yields CDR1 KGHDR and CDR2 SFDVKD. Trimming pared 5 bases from V and 4 bases from J, leaving 13 bases between. The CDR3 runs to 15 residues. The CDR3 here is CATSGETYGTGELFF. The CDR3 nucleotides are TGTGCCACCAGTGGAGAAACATACGGCACCGGGGAGCTGTTTTTT.

The chain links TRBV5-6 to TRBJ2-7; 8 nucleotides align to TRBD1. The CDR3 has 17 residues. The germline V gene has CDR1 SGHDT and CDR2 YYEEEE. Losses at the gene ends were 3 bases for V and 2 bases for J; bases not matched to a gene: 13. The CDR3 loop is CASSWTPGDRWTYEQYF. The CDR3 bases are TGTGCCAGCAGCTGGACCCCGGGGGACAGGTGGACCTACGAGCAGTACTTC.

The J gene is TRBJ2-1, the V gene TRBV5-1; D not certain. The germline CDR1 and CDR2 sequences are SGHRS and YFSETQ. CDR3 length: 16 residues. V gave up 0 bases and J gave up 6 bases, with 16 bases separating them. CDR3 DNA: TGCGCCAGCAGCTTGGCCTTGACCCTTACGGTCAATGAGCAGTTCTTC. Translated: CASSLALTLTVNEQFF.

V usage is TRBV11-2 and J usage is TRBJ2-3; 8 bases are shared with TRBD1. This CDR3 has 14 residues. Trimming removed 5 bases from V and 5 bases from J; junction bases left unmatched: 6. The germline V gene encodes CDR1 SGHAT and CDR2 FQNNGV. CDR3 bases: TGTGCCAGCAGCGTCTCAACAGGGGGAGATACGCAGTATTTT. As protein: CASSVSTGGDTQYF.

This clonotype was picked up a small number of times. The genes are TRBV12-3 or TRBV12-4 and TRBJ2-2; 11 nucleotides agree with TRBD1. This CDR3 contains 16 residues. V lost 4 bases and J lost 3; bases outside the gene matches: 4. This CDR3 is CASSSDRGPYTGELFF. For the CDR3, the DNA is TGTGCCAGCAGTTCGGACAGGGGGCCGTACACCGGGGAGCTGTTTTTT.

The gene calls are TRBV20-1 and TRBJ2-5, with a possible D match to TRBD2 (6 bases). This CDR3 is built from 15 residues. Between the trimmed V and J ends, which lost 0 bases and 2 bases, there was a span of 13 bases. In germline, CDR1 is DFQATT, CDR2 SNEGSKA (reference sequence). The DNA for the CDR3 is TGCAGTGCTAGAGATAGCGGTGGGGGGCAAGAGACCCAGTACTTC. It codes for CSARDSGGGQETQYF.